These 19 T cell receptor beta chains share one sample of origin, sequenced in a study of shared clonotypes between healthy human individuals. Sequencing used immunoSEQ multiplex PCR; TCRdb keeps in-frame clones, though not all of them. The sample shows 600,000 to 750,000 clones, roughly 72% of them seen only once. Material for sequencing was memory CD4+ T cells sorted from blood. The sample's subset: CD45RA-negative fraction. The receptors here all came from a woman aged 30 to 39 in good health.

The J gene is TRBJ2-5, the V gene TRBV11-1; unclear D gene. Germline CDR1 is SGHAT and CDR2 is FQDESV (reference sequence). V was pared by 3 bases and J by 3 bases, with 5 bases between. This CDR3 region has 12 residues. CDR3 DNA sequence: TGTGCCAGCAGCTTCGCCAAAGAGACCCAGTACTTC. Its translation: CASSFAKETQYF.

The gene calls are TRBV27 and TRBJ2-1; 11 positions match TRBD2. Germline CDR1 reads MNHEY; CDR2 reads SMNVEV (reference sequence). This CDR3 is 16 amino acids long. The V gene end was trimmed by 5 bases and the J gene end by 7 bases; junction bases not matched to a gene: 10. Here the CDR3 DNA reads TGTGCCAGCAGTCCCCGAACTAGCGGGAGTTGGAATGAGCAGTTCTTC. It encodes CASSPRTSGSWNEQFF.

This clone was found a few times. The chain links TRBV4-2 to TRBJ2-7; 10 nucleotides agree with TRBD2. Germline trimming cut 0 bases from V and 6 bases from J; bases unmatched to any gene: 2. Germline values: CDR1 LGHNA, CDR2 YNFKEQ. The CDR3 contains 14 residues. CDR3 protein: CASSQELAGREQYF. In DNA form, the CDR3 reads TGTGCCAGCAGCCAAGAACTAGCGGGACGCGAGCAGTACTTC.

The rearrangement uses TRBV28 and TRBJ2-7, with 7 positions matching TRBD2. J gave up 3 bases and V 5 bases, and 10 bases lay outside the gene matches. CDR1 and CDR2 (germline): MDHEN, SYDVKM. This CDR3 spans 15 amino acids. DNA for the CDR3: TGTGCCAGCAGTGTCACTAGCGCGACCAACTACGAGCAGTACTTC. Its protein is CASSVTSATNYEQYF.

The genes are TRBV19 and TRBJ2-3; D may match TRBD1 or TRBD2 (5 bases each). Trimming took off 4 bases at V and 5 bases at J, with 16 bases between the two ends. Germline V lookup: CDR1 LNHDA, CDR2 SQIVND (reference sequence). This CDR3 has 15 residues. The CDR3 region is CASSTEGTGGDTQYF. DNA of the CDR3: TGTGCCAGTAGTACCGAGGGAACTGGGGGAGATACGCAGTATTTT.

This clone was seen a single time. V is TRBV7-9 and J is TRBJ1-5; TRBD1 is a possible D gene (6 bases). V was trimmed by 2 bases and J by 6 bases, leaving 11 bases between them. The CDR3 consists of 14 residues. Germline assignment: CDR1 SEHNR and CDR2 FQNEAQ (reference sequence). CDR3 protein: CASSLSGVTQPQHF. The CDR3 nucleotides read TGTGCCAGCAGCTTATCAGGGGTGACTCAGCCCCAGCATTTT. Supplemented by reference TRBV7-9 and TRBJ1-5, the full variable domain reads DTGVSQNPRHKITKRGQNVTFRCDPISEHNRLYWYRQTLGQGPEFLTYFQNEAQLEKSRLLSDRFSAERPKGSFSTLEIQRTEQGDSAMYLCASSLSGVTQPQHFGDGTRLSIL.

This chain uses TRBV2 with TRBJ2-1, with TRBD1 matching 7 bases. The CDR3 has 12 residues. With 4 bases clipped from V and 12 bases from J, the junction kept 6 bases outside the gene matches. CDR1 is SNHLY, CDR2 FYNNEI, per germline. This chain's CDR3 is CASSVRQGLQFF. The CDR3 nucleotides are TGTGCCAGCAGTGTTCGACAGGGTCTGCAGTTCTTC.

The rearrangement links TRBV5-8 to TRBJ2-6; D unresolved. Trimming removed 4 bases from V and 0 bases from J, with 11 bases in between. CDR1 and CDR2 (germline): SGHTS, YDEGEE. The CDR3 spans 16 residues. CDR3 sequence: CASSDGRTSGANVLTF. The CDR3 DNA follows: TGTGCCAGCAGCGATGGACGGACCTCTGGGGCCAACGTCCTGACTTTC. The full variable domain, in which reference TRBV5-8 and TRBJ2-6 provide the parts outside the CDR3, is EAGVTQSPTHLIKTRGQQATLRCSPISGHTSVYWYQQALGLGLQFLLWYDEGEERNRGNFPPRFSGRQFPNYSSELNVNALELEDSALYLCASSDGRTSGANVLTFGAGSRLTVL.

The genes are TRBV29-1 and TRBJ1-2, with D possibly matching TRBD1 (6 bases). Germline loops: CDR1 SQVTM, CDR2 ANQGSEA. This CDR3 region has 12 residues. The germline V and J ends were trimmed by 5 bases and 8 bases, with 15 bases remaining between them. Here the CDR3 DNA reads TGCAGCGTTCGGCCCTGGCAGGGGGGCTACACCTTC. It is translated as CSVRPWQGGYTF.

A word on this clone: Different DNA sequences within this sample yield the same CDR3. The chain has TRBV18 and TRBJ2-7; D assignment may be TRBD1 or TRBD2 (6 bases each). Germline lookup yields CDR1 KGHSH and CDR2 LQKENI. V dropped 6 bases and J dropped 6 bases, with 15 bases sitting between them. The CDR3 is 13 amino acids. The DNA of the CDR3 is TGTGCCAGCTCGCCCAACAGGGACTCCGAGCAGTACTTC. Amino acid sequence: CASSPNRDSEQYF. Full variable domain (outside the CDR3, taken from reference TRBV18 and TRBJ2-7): NAGVMQNPRHLVRRRGQEARLRCSPMKGHSHVYWYRQLPEEGLKFMVYLQKENIIDESGMPKERFSAEFPKEGPSILRIQQVVRGDSAAYFCASSPNRDSEQYFGPGTRLTVT.

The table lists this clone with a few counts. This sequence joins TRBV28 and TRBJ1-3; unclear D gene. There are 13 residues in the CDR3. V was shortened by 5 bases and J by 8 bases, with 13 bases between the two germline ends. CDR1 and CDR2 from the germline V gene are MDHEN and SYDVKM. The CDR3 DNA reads TGTGCCAGCAGTACCTTTGCGCGGGACACCATATATTTT. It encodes CASSTFARDTIYF. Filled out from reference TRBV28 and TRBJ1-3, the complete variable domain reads DVKVTQSSRYLVKRTGEKVFLECVQDMDHENMFWYRQDPGLGLRLIYFSYDVKMKEKGDIPEGYSVSREKKERFSLILESASTNQTSMYLCASSTFARDTIYFGEGSWLTVV.

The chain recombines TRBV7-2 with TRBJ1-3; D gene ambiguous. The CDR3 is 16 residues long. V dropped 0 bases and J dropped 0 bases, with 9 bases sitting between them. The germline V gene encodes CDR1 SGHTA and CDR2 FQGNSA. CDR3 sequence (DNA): TGTGCCAGCAGCTTAGCTCCCGGTACCTCTGGAAACACCATATATTTT. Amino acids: CASSLAPGTSGNTIYF.

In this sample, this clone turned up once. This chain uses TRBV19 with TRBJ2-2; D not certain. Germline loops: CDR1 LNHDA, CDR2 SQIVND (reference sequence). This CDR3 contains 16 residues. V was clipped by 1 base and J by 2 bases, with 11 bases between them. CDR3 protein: CASSIAPVENTGELFF. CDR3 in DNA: TGTGCCAGTAGTATAGCTCCAGTGGAAAACACCGGGGAGCTGTTTTTT.

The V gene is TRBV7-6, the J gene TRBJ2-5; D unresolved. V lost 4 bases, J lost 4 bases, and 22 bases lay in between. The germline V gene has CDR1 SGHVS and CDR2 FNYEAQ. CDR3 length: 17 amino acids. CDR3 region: CASSSNPGLRTGETQYF. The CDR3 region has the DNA TGTGCCAGCAGCTCGAATCCGGGCCTCAGGACGGGAGAGACCCAGTACTTC.

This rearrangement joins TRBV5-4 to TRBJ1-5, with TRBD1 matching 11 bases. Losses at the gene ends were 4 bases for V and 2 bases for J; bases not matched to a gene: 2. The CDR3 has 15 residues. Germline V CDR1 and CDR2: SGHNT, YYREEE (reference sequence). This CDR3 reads CASSVDRGRNQPQHF. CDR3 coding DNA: TGTGCCAGCAGCGTGGACAGGGGGCGCAATCAGCCCCAGCATTTT.

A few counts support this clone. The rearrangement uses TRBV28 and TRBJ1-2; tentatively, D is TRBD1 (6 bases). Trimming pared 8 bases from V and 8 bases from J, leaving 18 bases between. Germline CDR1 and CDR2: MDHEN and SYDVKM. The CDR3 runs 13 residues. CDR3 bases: TGTGCCAGCTATCGTGGGCAGGGGCGAGGCTACACCTTC. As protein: CASYRGQGRGYTF.

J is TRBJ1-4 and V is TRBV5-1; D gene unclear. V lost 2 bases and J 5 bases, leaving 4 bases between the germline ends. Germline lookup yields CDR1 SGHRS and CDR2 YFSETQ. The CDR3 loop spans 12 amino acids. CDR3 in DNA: TGCGCCAGCAGCTTTCAGAATGAAAAACTGTTTTTT. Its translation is CASSFQNEKLFF.

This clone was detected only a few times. CDR3 protein: CASSLGNRNQYF. CDR3 bases: TGTGCCAGCAGCTTAGGGAACAGAAACCAGTACTTC. The V gene is TRBV7-9, the J gene TRBJ2-5; D call uncertain. The CDR3 totals 12 residues. Germline V gives CDR1 SEHNR, CDR2 FQNEAQ (reference sequence). The V end lost 1 base, the J end lost 10 bases, and 10 bases lay between the germline ends.

The CDR3 DNA reads TGTGCCAGTCAGGGACTAGCTCGTGACACCGGGGAGCTGTTTTTT. Translating gives CASQGLARDTGELFF. This chain connects TRBV19 to TRBJ2-2, with TRBD2 matching 9 bases. This CDR3 has 15 residues. The V and J ends lost 8 bases and 3 bases, in that order; junction bases with no gene match: 7. Germline-derived CDR1 and CDR2 are LNHDA and SQIVND (reference sequence). Full variable domain (rest looked up from reference TRBV19 and TRBJ2-2): DGGITQSPKYLFRKEGQNVTLSCEQNLNHDAMYWYRQDPGQGLRLIYYSQIVNDFQKGDIAEGYSVSREKKESFPLTVTSAQKNPTAFYLCASQGLARDTGELFFGEGSRLTVL.